The 18 T cell receptor beta chains presented below share a single source sample, sequenced in a study of early T cells in non-severe SARS-CoV-2 infection. TCRdb reprocessed the 5' RACE reads with MiXCR, giving one entry per CDR3 protein. This sample carries approximately 71,000 distinct CDR3 sequences, roughly 12% of them seen once, and the ten largest clones take about 2.5%. This specimen was whole blood, taken at baseline. The receptors originated from an adult who was a healthcare worker with PCR-confirmed SARS-CoV-2 infection or an uninfected control (not recorded which).

This clonotype has only a few counts. The chain employs TRBV5-6 and TRBJ2-6, with 7 positions matching TRBD1. Germline loops: CDR1 SGHDT, CDR2 YYEEEE. The CDR3 is 18 residues long. V lost 0 bases and J lost 0; bases outside the gene matches: 6. The CDR3 nucleotides are TGTGCCAGCAGCTTGGACGGGACAGCGCGCTCTGGGGCCAACGTCCTGACTTTC. Its protein product is CASSLDGTARSGANVLTF.

This clonotype was found many times. V gene TRBV7-8 combines with J gene TRBJ2-1; the D is unclear. The germline V and J ends were trimmed by 5 bases and 8 bases, with 10 bases remaining between them. Germline CDR1 SGHVS, CDR2 FQNEAQ. The CDR3 has 12 amino acids. CDR3 residues: CASSPSMYEQFF. The CDR3 DNA sequence: TGTGCCAGCAGCCCCAGCATGTATGAGCAGTTCTTC.

This chain joins TRBV7-9 and TRBJ2-1; the D gene is possibly TRBD2 (6 bases). V lost 5 bases, J lost 9 bases, and 20 bases lay in between. The CDR3 has 15 amino acids. Germline V gene sequence: CDR1 SEHNR, CDR2 FQNEAQ (reference sequence). The chain's CDR3 is CASSQAGTRLGEQFF. DNA of the CDR3: TGTGCCAGCAGCCAAGCCGGGACTCGCCTCGGTGAGCAGTTCTTC. Together with reference TRBV7-9 and TRBJ2-1, the CDR3 gives the full variable domain: DTGVSQNPRHKITKRGQNVTFRCDPISEHNRLYWYRQTLGQGPEFLTYFQNEAQLEKSRLLSDRFSAERPKGSFSTLEIQRTEQGDSAMYLCASSQAGTRLGEQFFGPGTRLTVL.

This clonotype came up many times. The chain uses TRBV5-4 and TRBJ2-7; D possibly corresponds to TRBD2 (6 bases). This CDR3 spans 11 amino acids. Germline V CDR1 and CDR2: SGHNT, YYREEE (reference sequence). Trimming left V 5 bases short and J 6 bases short, with 9 bases between. Here the CDR3 reads CASSLAVEQYF. The CDR3 bases are TGTGCCAGCAGTTTAGCGGTCGAGCAGTACTTC.

The rearrangement joins TRBV7-8 to TRBJ1-1, with 7 bases fitting TRBD1. Germline trimming cut 4 bases from V and 0 bases from J; bases unmatched to any gene: 8. In germline, CDR1 is SGHVS, CDR2 FQNEAQ. CDR3 length equals 16 residues. CDR3 residues: CASSSRTGPLNTEAFF. CDR3 coding DNA: TGTGCCAGCAGCTCAAGGACAGGCCCCTTGAACACTGAAGCTTTCTTT.

The chain combines TRBV5-1 with TRBJ2-1, with 10 nucleotides matching TRBD2. Germline values: CDR1 SGHRS, CDR2 YFSETQ. With 0 bases clipped from V and 7 bases from J, the junction kept 7 bases outside the gene matches. This CDR3 has 16 amino acids. The DNA of the CDR3 is TGCGCCAGCAGCTTGGTAGTAGCGGGGGGTCCGAATGAGCAGTTCTTC. Protein sequence: CASSLVVAGGPNEQFF.

This clonotype was seen a handful of times. The chain employs TRBV11-2 and TRBJ2-1; TRBD1 matches at 11 bases. Germline-derived CDR1 and CDR2 are SGHAT and FQNNGV. The CDR3 length is 16 residues. J was trimmed by 6 bases and V by 5 bases; bases with no gene match: 9. The CDR3 DNA reads as TGTGCCAGCAGCCTGGATCCCGGGACAGGGGGCAATGAGCAGTTCTTC. It encodes CASSLDPGTGGNEQFF. Supplemented by reference TRBV11-2 and TRBJ2-1, the full variable domain reads EAGVAQSPRYKIIEKRQSVAFWCNPISGHATLYWYQQILGQGPKLLIQFQNNGVVDDSQLPKDRFSAERLKGVDSTLKIQPAKLEDSAVYLCASSLDPGTGGNEQFFGPGTRLTVL.

The V call is TRBV19, the J call TRBJ1-5; D is ambiguous. With 7 bases removed from V and 6 bases from J, the gap between germline ends came to 7 bases. The length of the CDR3 is 11 residues. The germline gives CDR1 LNHDA, CDR2 SQIVND (reference sequence). In DNA, the CDR3 is TGTGCCAGTACCCTCAGTCAGCCCCAGCATTTT. This encodes CASTLSQPQHF. Drawing the rest from reference TRBV19 and TRBJ1-5, the complete variable domain is DGGITQSPKYLFRKEGQNVTLSCEQNLNHDAMYWYRQDPGQGLRLIYYSQIVNDFQKGDIAEGYSVSREKKESFPLTVTSAQKNPTAFYLCASTLSQPQHFGDGTRLSIL.

The chain uses TRBV2 and TRBJ2-3; 7 bases agree with TRBD2. The CDR3 extends over 16 amino acids. CDR1 is SNHLY, CDR2 FYNNEI, per germline. V shed 6 bases and J 4 bases; nucleotides not matched to a gene: 13. As DNA, the CDR3 is TGTGCCAGCAGCGCCCGAGCGGGGTTTGGGGCAGATACGCAGTATTTT. Amino acids: CASSARAGFGADTQYF.

This clonotype was observed many times. The genes are TRBV11-2 and TRBJ1-2, with 9 bases lining up with TRBD1. The V and J ends lost 5 bases and 5 bases, in that order; junction bases with no gene match: 9. This CDR3 is built from 15 residues. Germline V gene data show CDR1 as SGHAT and CDR2 as FQNNGV. CDR3 region: CASSPYAGTGYGYTF. The CDR3 DNA reads TGTGCCAGCAGCCCCTACGCCGGGACAGGGTATGGCTACACCTTC.

This clonotype was recorded a few times. The gene calls are TRBV4-2 and TRBJ2-5; D remains ambiguous. Per the germline V gene, CDR1 is LGHNA and CDR2 is YNFKEQ. This CDR3 comprises 16 residues. Trimming removed 2 bases from V and 3 bases from J, with 16 bases in between. DNA of the CDR3: TGTGCCAGCAGCCAAACCTTGATCGGGCAAAAAGAGACCCAGTACTTC. Translated: CASSQTLIGQKETQYF.

This clonotype appeared a few times. The chain recombines TRBV18 with TRBJ1-5; weak D call: TRBD1 (5 bases). CDR3 size: 13 residues. Germline CDR1 is KGHSH and CDR2 is LQKENI. V was clipped by 3 bases and J by 6 bases, with 9 bases between them. CDR3 bases: TGTGCCAGCTCACCCGGGCAGGGTCAGCCCCAGCATTTT. Translation: CASSPGQGQPQHF.

The chain couples TRBV12-3 or TRBV12-4 to TRBJ2-3; no clear D. CDR3 length equals 15 residues. Trimming removed 7 bases at V and 0 bases at J, with 14 bases between. The CDR3 DNA follows: TGTGCCAGCATCCTCCTGGGTGGAAGCACAGATACGCAGTATTTT. It is translated as CASILLGGSTDTQYF.

This clonotype occurred a few times. The chain recombines TRBV28 with TRBJ2-7; D uncertain. CDR3 size: 12 residues. The V end was cut by 2 bases, the J end by 8 bases, with 10 bases between. Germline values: CDR1 MDHEN, CDR2 SYDVKM. CDR3 sequence: CASSLRLGKQYF. The CDR3 nucleotides read TGTGCCAGCAGTTTACGGCTTGGAAAGCAGTACTTC.

There are many counts of this clonotype. This rearrangement joins TRBV29-1 to TRBJ1-2; 10 positions agree with TRBD1. The ends lost 7 bases at V and 7 bases at J; junction bases unmatched: 6. This CDR3 has 12 amino acids. Germline V lookup: CDR1 SQVTM, CDR2 ANQGSEA. CDR3 amino acids: CSALDRGGGYTF. The DNA for the CDR3 is TGCAGCGCTTTGGACAGGGGGGGTGGCTACACCTTC. The complete variable domain, with remaining parts taken from reference TRBV29-1 and TRBJ1-2, reads SAVISQKPSRDICQRGTSLTIQCQVDSQVTMMFWYRQQPGQSLTLIATANQGSEATYESGFVIDKFPISRPNLTFSTLTVSNMSPEDSSIYLCSALDRGGGYTFGSGTRLTVV.

As to this clonotype: One end of the junction does not line up with germline, which may come from a read error. The chain couples TRBV7-7 to TRBJ2-5; TRBD1 agrees at 7 bases. CDR1 and CDR2 from the germline V gene are SSHAT and FNYEAQ (reference sequence). The CDR3 is 16 amino acids. The CDR3, as DNA: TGTGCTAGCAGCTTACAGGGGAGTGGCAGCCAAGAGACCCAGTACTTC. Protein: CASSLQGSGSQETQYF.

The chain employs TRBV4-3 and TRBJ1-1; 8 positions match TRBD1. The ends lost 0 bases at V and 5 bases at J; junction bases unmatched: 11. Germline loops: CDR1 LGHNA, CDR2 YSLEER. This CDR3 has 17 residues. CDR3 loop: CASSQDIDRGLRTEAFF. The CDR3 bases are TGCGCCAGCAGCCAAGACATTGACAGGGGCTTAAGGACTGAAGCTTTCTTT.

V usage is TRBV6-1 and J usage is TRBJ2-1; TRBD1 aligns across 11 bases. Germline CDR1 MNHNS, CDR2 SASEGT. V dropped 2 bases and J dropped 15; count of bases not matched to a gene: 18. This CDR3 has 17 residues. The CDR3 DNA is TGTGCCAGCAGTGAAACTAAGCGGGACAGGGGGTTATTCCATGGGTTCTTC. Protein product: CASSETKRDRGLFHGFF.